Each of the 22 T cell receptor beta chains below was sequenced from the same sample in a study of cytomegalovirus exposure and HLA in healthy donors. The PCR employed 60 Vbeta primers together with 13 Jbeta primers. Some clones are missing from TCRdb's copy, which holds only in-frame ones; the method was immunoSEQ multiplex PCR. The sample includes some 110,000 clones, roughly three quarters of them seen just once. Input material: PBMCs. The receptors were sampled from a young man in good health and CMV-seronegative.

V usage is TRBV9 and J usage is TRBJ1-6; D perhaps matches TRBD1 (5 bases). V was shortened by 3 bases and J by 10 bases, with 17 bases between the two germline ends. This CDR3 has 15 residues. Germline V CDR1 and CDR2: SGDLS, YYNGEE. CDR3 sequence: CASSAGAGVASPLHF. CDR3 sequence (DNA): TGTGCCAGCAGCGCTGGGGCGGGGGTCGCCTCACCCCTCCACTTT.

This clone was seen a few times. The J gene is TRBJ1-2, the V gene TRBV19, with TRBD1 matching over 7 bases. V was pared by 1 base and J by 3 bases, with 2 bases of the junction left unmatched. CDR3 length equals 14 residues. Germline V gene data show CDR1 as LNHDA and CDR2 as SQIVND (reference sequence). Written as DNA, the CDR3 is TGTGCCAGTAGTATAGCGACAGGGCACTATGGCTACACCTTC. It codes for CASSIATGHYGYTF.

This sequence joins TRBV30 and TRBJ1-1, with TRBD1 matching 10 bases. J was trimmed by 7 bases and V by 0 bases; bases with no gene match: 8. The V gene's germline CDR1 is GTSNPN and CDR2 SVGIG (reference sequence). The CDR3 extends over 15 amino acids. The CDR3 region is CAWSVRQGATFEAFF. Here the CDR3 DNA reads TGTGCCTGGAGTGTCAGACAGGGGGCCACCTTTGAAGCTTTCTTT.

The rearrangement uses TRBV18 and TRBJ1-5; D not certain. V lost 5 bases and J 1 base, leaving 12 bases between the germline ends. From germline, CDR1 is KGHSH and CDR2 LQKENI. This CDR3 contains 15 residues. The CDR3 DNA sequence: TGTGCCAGCTCAGAGACATTCGACAGCAATCAGCCCCAGCATTTT. Protein product: CASSETFDSNQPQHF.

V is TRBV5-1 and J is TRBJ1-4; TRBD1 might be the D (6 bases). In germline, CDR1 is SGHRS, CDR2 YFSETQ. The CDR3 length is 14 residues. Trimming cost V 3 bases and J 8 bases, with 14 bases left between them. The DNA for the CDR3 is TGCGCCAGCAGCTCGGACAGTGATGGGGAAAAACTGTTTTTT. This sequence encodes CASSSDSDGEKLFF.

This chain joins TRBV28 and TRBJ1-2; 9 nucleotides match TRBD1. The CDR3 is made up of 13 amino acids. Per germline, CDR1 MDHEN and CDR2 SYDVKM. Unmatched junction bases numbered 4, after V lost 3 bases and J lost 8 bases. The CDR3 loop is CASSFRDREGYTF. CDR3 in DNA: TGTGCCAGCAGTTTCAGGGACAGGGAAGGCTACACCTTC.

The chain employs TRBV27 and TRBJ1-2, with 8 bases that match TRBD1. This CDR3 contains 16 residues. V lost 4 bases and J lost 1; bases outside the gene matches: 8. Germline lookup yields CDR1 MNHEY and CDR2 SMNVEV (reference sequence). CDR3 loop: CASSYPRTGNNYGYTF. The CDR3 bases are TGTGCCAGCAGTTACCCCCGGACAGGGAATAACTATGGCTACACCTTC.

This chain uses TRBV7-2 with TRBJ1-5; D is perhaps TRBD1 (6 bases). V dropped 4 bases and J dropped 6 bases, with 10 bases sitting between them. The length of the CDR3 is 13 residues. CDR1 and CDR2 from the germline V gene are SGHTA and FQGNSA. DNA of the CDR3: TGTGCCAGCAGCTCAGGACAGATTCAGCCCCAGCATTTT. This gives the protein CASSSGQIQPQHF.

The V call is TRBV4-2, the J call TRBJ2-1, with D maybe TRBD1 (6 bases). CDR1 is LGHNA and CDR2 is YNFKEQ in the germline V gene. This CDR3 has 16 amino acids. V lost 2 bases and J lost 4, with 15 bases in between. This chain's CDR3 is CASSQMTGRGYNEQFF. The CDR3 region has the DNA TGTGCCAGCAGCCAAATGACGGGCAGGGGTTACAATGAGCAGTTCTTC.

The chain uses TRBV10-1 and TRBJ2-7, with TRBD2 identical over 11 bases. This CDR3 is built from 13 residues. V lost 8 bases and J lost 4; bases outside the gene matches: 4. Germline loops: CDR1 WNHNN, CDR2 SYGVQD (reference sequence). The CDR3: CASGGLAEYEQYF. For the CDR3, the DNA is TGCGCCAGCGGGGGACTAGCGGAATACGAGCAGTACTTC.

This clone has just one count. The chain uses TRBV30 and TRBJ1-5; perhaps TRBD1 as D (6 bases). Per the germline V gene, CDR1 is GTSNPN and CDR2 is SVGIG (reference sequence). With 2 bases removed from V and 4 bases from J, the gap between germline ends came to 15 bases. The CDR3 loop spans 15 amino acids. CDR3: CAWSRKGVWNQPQHF. The CDR3 region has the DNA TGTGCCTGGAGTCGGAAGGGGGTCTGGAATCAGCCCCAGCATTTT.

V and J are TRBV5-1 and TRBJ2-1; 10 bases map to TRBD2. V was clipped by 4 bases and J by 6 bases; unmatched bases: 10. Germline loops: CDR1 SGHRS, CDR2 YFSETQ. The length of the CDR3 is 16 residues. This chain's CDR3 is CASSPPLAGDLNEQFF. In DNA form, the CDR3 reads TGCGCCAGCAGCCCCCCGCTAGCGGGAGATCTCAATGAGCAGTTCTTC.

This clone has more than one count but fewer than ten. This chain's CDR3 is CASSLYKGTEAFF. As DNA, the CDR3 is TGTGCCAGCAGCCTCTATAAGGGGACTGAAGCTTTCTTT. The chain links TRBV7-3 to TRBJ1-1, with D perhaps TRBD1 (5 bases). CDR1 is SGHTA, CDR2 FQGTGA, per germline. Trimming removed 5 bases from V and 5 bases from J, with 12 bases in between. This CDR3 region has 13 residues.

J is TRBJ2-7 and V is TRBV19; 10 bases line up with TRBD1. Germline CDR1 reads LNHDA; CDR2 reads SQIVND (reference sequence). The CDR3 is made up of 22 amino acids. Trimming took 5 bases from V and 5 from J; bases not matched to a gene: 30. Here the CDR3 reads CASSPSLIFGTGALGRTHEQYF. In DNA form, the CDR3 reads TGTGCCAGTAGTCCCTCTCTCATTTTCGGGACAGGGGCTTTGGGCAGGACCCACGAGCAGTACTTC.

The chain recombines TRBV29-1 with TRBJ1-2; tentatively, D is TRBD1 (5 bases). The CDR3 loop spans 18 amino acids. Per germline, CDR1 SQVTM and CDR2 ANQGSEA. The ends were cut back, 0 bases at V and 2 bases at J, with 22 bases in the middle. Here the CDR3 reads CSVEDRDFSGTVNYGYTF. The DNA of the CDR3 is TGCAGCGTTGAAGACCGGGACTTTTCCGGGACGGTGAACTATGGCTACACCTTC.

This chain joins TRBV4-3 and TRBJ1-5; D ambiguous. V was pared by 0 bases and J by 0 bases, with 9 bases between. The germline gives CDR1 LGHNA, CDR2 YSLEER. The CDR3 has 16 residues. The CDR3 spells CASSQDNQISNQPQHF. CDR3 DNA sequence: TGCGCCAGCAGCCAAGATAACCAGATTAGCAATCAGCCCCAGCATTTT.

The chain employs TRBV30 and TRBJ2-2; D unresolved. Germline V gene lookup returns CDR1 GTSNPN and CDR2 SVGIG (reference sequence). Trimming left V 0 bases short and J 9 bases short, with 8 bases between. The CDR3 has 12 amino acids. The CDR3 coding sequence is TGTGCCTGGAGTGTCGCAGGCTGGGAGCTGTTTTTT. Amino acids: CAWSVAGWELFF.

The genes are TRBV5-1 and TRBJ1-5; tentatively, D is TRBD1 (5 bases). The CDR3 consists of 15 residues. Germline V lookup: CDR1 SGHRS, CDR2 YFSETQ. V was clipped by 1 base and J by 6 bases, with 14 bases between them. The CDR3: CASSLLSGNGQPQHF. DNA for the CDR3: TGCGCCAGCAGCTTGTTGTCAGGGAACGGTCAGCCCCAGCATTTT.

This chain connects TRBV9 to TRBJ2-5; 8 bases align to TRBD2. This CDR3 has 17 amino acids. With 0 bases clipped from V and 5 bases from J, the junction kept 12 bases outside the gene matches. Germline CDR1 SGDLS, CDR2 YYNGEE. The DNA for the CDR3 is TGTGCCAGCAGCGTAGCGGTCGTCGGGGGGGGTAGGGAGACCCAGTACTTC. The encoded protein is CASSVAVVGGGRETQYF.

The chain links TRBV19 to TRBJ2-5, with a tentative D call TRBD1 (6 bases). This CDR3 has 13 residues. Trimming left V 5 bases short and J 7 bases short, with 14 bases between. Per germline, CDR1 LNHDA and CDR2 SQIVND (reference sequence). The CDR3 sequence is CASSFAGAGTQYF. The CDR3 coding sequence is TGTGCCAGTAGTTTTGCAGGGGCAGGGACCCAGTACTTC.

This clone showed up just a few times. This rearrangement joins TRBV7-9 to TRBJ1-3; TRBD1 matches at 7 bases. Trimming at V came to 5 bases and at J to 2 bases, leaving 6 bases not matched to a gene. This CDR3 is 15 amino acids long. Germline V gives CDR1 SEHNR, CDR2 FQNEAQ (reference sequence). The CDR3 is CASSPTGTAGNTIYF. CDR3 coding DNA: TGTGCCAGCAGCCCCACCGGGACAGCTGGAAACACCATATATTTT.

Only a few counts were recorded for this clone. This chain links TRBV4-1 with TRBJ2-1; TRBD2 matches at 10 bases. With V trimmed by 0 bases and J by 6 bases, 11 bases remained unmatched. The CDR3 is 18 residues long. The V gene's germline CDR1 is MGHRA and CDR2 YSYEKL. The CDR3 spells CASSQDFASGSVGNEQFF. The CDR3 nucleotides read TGCGCCAGCAGCCAAGACTTCGCTAGCGGGAGTGTCGGCAATGAGCAGTTCTTC.